Each of the 14 T cell receptor beta chains below was sequenced from the same sample in a study of OX40 agonist ivuxolimab in advanced cancers. Measured with immunoSEQ multiplex PCR; TCRdb has only the in-frame clones, and not every one. The sample contains fewer than 70,000 clones, around 83% of which appear only once. Sample: CD4+ or CD8+ T cells sorted from blood, taken in a trial of the OX40 agonist ivuxolimab. These receptors all stem from an adult with an advanced solid tumor such as melanoma, head and neck, liver or kidney cancer.

This chain uses TRBV5-4 with TRBJ1-4; D is undetermined. CDR3 size: 13 residues. From germline, CDR1 is SGHNT and CDR2 YYREEE (reference sequence). The germline V and J ends were trimmed by 9 bases and 5 bases, with 14 bases remaining between them. CDR3 sequence reads: CATSRTLNEKLFF. The CDR3 bases are TGTGCCACTTCCCGAACGCTAAATGAAAAACTGTTTTTT. Based on the CDR3 plus reference TRBV5-4 and TRBJ1-4, the full variable domain is ETGVTQSPTHLIKTRGQQVTLRCSSQSGHNTVSWYQQALGQGPQFIFQYYREEENGRGNFPPRFSGLQFPNYSSELNVNALELDDSALYLCATSRTLNEKLFFGSGTQLSVL.

The V call is TRBV11-2, the J call TRBJ1-1; 11 nucleotides agree with TRBD1. This CDR3 is 13 amino acids long. V lost 5 bases to trimming and J lost 7 bases; unmatched junction nucleotides: 3. Germline V gene lookup returns CDR1 SGHAT and CDR2 FQNNGV. CDR3 sequence reads: CASSPGQGDEAFF. The CDR3 region has the DNA TGTGCCAGCAGCCCGGGACAGGGGGATGAAGCTTTCTTT.

J is TRBJ2-7 and V is TRBV2; D remains ambiguous. The V end lost 5 bases, the J end lost 3 bases, and 11 bases lay between the germline ends. The CDR3 has 13 amino acids. Germline V lookup: CDR1 SNHLY, CDR2 FYNNEI. The CDR3 sequence: CASSKEMNYEQYF. Here the CDR3 DNA reads TGTGCCAGCAGTAAGGAGATGAACTACGAGCAGTACTTC. The full variable domain, in which reference TRBV2 and TRBJ2-7 provide the parts outside the CDR3, is EPEVTQTPSHQVTQMGQEVILRCVPISNHLYFYWYRQILGQKVEFLVSFYNNEISEKSEIFDDQFSVERPDGSNFTLKIRSTKLEDSAMYFCASSKEMNYEQYFGPGTRLTVT.

This clone has only one observation. The chain couples TRBV19 to TRBJ2-7, with 7 nucleotides matching TRBD1. V lost 4 bases to trimming and J lost 3 bases; unmatched junction nucleotides: 6. The CDR3 runs to 14 residues. Germline V gene lookup returns CDR1 LNHDA and CDR2 SQIVND (reference sequence). The CDR3 nucleotides are TGTGCCAGTAGTAAGGGGACAGTCTACTACGAGCAGTACTTC. Translating it yields CASSKGTVYYEQYF.

V gene TRBV7-2 combines with J gene TRBJ2-1, with 14 bases lining up with TRBD2. This CDR3 is built from 15 residues. Looked up from germline, CDR1 is SGHTA and CDR2 is FQGNSA. V shed 5 bases and J 7 bases; nucleotides not matched to a gene: 4. The CDR3 loop is CASSTGTSGGNEQFF. The CDR3 DNA sequence: TGTGCCAGCAGCACCGGGACTAGCGGGGGAAATGAGCAGTTCTTC.

This sequence joins TRBV14 and TRBJ2-1; 9 bases fit TRBD1. Germline V gene sequence: CDR1 SGHDN, CDR2 FVKESK. The CDR3 loop spans 16 amino acids. J gave up 7 bases and V 2 bases, and 9 bases lay outside the gene matches. The CDR3: CASSQLTGGAGNEQFF. The CDR3 nucleotides are TGTGCCAGCAGCCAACTAACAGGGGGCGCGGGGAATGAGCAGTTCTTC.

V and J are TRBV6-1 and TRBJ1-2; D may be TRBD1 (6 bases). CDR3 length: 13 residues. In germline, CDR1 is MNHNS, CDR2 SASEGT. Trimming cost V 6 bases and J 7 bases, with 15 bases left between them. CDR3 bases: TGTGCCAGCAGCTTGACAGGCTCGGGTGGCTACACCTTC. It codes for CASSLTGSGGYTF.

The chain recombines TRBV11-2 with TRBJ2-4, with unresolved D. The V gene's germline CDR1 is SGHAT and CDR2 FQNNGV. This CDR3 region has 14 residues. Trimming pared 4 bases from V and 6 bases from J, leaving 13 bases between. CDR3 amino acids: CASSSLGSLNIQYF. CDR3 coding DNA: TGTGCCAGCAGCTCCCTAGGCAGTCTAAACATTCAGTACTTC.

The chain has TRBV5-1 and TRBJ1-5; D is possibly TRBD1 (5 bases). This CDR3 has 15 amino acids. Deletions cut 3 bases from V and 0 bases from J, with 10 bases between. Germline assignment: CDR1 SGHRS and CDR2 YFSETQ. The CDR3 here is CASSSGTDSNQPQHF. The DNA of the CDR3 is TGCGCCAGCAGCTCCGGGACGGATAGCAATCAGCCCCAGCATTTT.

V and J are TRBV6-1 and TRBJ1-3, with D possibly being TRBD1 (5 bases). The germline CDR1 and CDR2 sequences are MNHNS and SASEGT. V was clipped by 8 bases and J by 0 bases, with 11 bases between them. This CDR3 has 14 amino acids. Written as DNA, the CDR3 is TGTGCCAGCGTTAAGGGGAGCTCTGGAAACACCATATATTTT. It specifies CASVKGSSGNTIYF.

This clone was counted ten times or more. V usage is TRBV7-3 and J usage is TRBJ2-5; weak D call: TRBD2 (6 bases). This CDR3 has 16 amino acids. Per germline, CDR1 SGHTA and CDR2 FQGTGA. The germline V and J ends were trimmed by 2 bases and 1 base, with 14 bases remaining between them. The CDR3 is CASSLRRDLLQETQYF. The DNA of the CDR3 is TGTGCCAGCAGCTTACGCCGGGACTTGCTCCAAGAGACCCAGTACTTC.

The chain has TRBV2 and TRBJ2-5; tentatively, D is TRBD1 or TRBD2 (5 bases each). Between the trimmed V and J ends, which lost 4 bases and 5 bases, there was a span of 14 bases. CDR3 size: 14 residues. Germline V gene data show CDR1 as SNHLY and CDR2 as FYNNEI. The CDR3, as DNA: TGTGCCAGCAGTGGAGGGACGCGCCAGGAGACCCAGTACTTC. This encodes CASSGGTRQETQYF. Looking up the rest from reference TRBV2 and TRBJ2-5 gives the full variable domain: EPEVTQTPSHQVTQMGQEVILRCVPISNHLYFYWYRQILGQKVEFLVSFYNNEISEKSEIFDDQFSVERPDGSNFTLKIRSTKLEDSAMYFCASSGGTRQETQYFGPGTRLLVL.

This chain joins TRBV28 and TRBJ1-2, with TRBD1 matching 9 bases. V trimming: 5 bases; J trimming: 4 bases; junction bases outside the gene matches: 5. The CDR3 totals 14 residues. Germline V gene lookup returns CDR1 MDHEN and CDR2 SYDVKM. This chain's CDR3 is CASSPGQGPYGYTF. The CDR3 DNA is TGTGCCAGCAGTCCGGGACAGGGCCCCTATGGCTACACCTTC.

This sequence joins TRBV4-1 and TRBJ1-1; weak D call: TRBD1 (6 bases). Germline V CDR1 and CDR2: MGHRA, YSYEKL. The CDR3 sequence is 17 residues long. V lost 3 bases to trimming and J lost 5 bases, with 22 bases between them. The CDR3 DNA follows: TGCGCCAGCAGCCACCTCAACAGGGAAAGCCGCCAAACTGAAGCTTTCTTT. Its protein is CASSHLNRESRQTEAFF.